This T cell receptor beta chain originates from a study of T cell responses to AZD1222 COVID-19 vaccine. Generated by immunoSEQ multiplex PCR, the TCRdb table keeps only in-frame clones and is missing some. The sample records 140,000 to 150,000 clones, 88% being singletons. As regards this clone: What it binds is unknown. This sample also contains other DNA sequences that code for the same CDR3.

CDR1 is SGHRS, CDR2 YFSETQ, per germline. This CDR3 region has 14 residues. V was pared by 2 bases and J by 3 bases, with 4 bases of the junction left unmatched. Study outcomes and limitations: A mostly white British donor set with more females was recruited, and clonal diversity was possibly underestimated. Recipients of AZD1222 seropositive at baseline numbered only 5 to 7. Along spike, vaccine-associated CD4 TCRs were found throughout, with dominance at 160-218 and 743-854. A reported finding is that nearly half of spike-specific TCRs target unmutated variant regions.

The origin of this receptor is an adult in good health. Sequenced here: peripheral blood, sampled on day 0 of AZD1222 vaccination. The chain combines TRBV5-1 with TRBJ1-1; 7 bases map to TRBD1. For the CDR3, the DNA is TGCGCCAGCAGCTTTTCAGGGGGGGACACTGAAGCTTTCTTT. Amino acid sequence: CASSFSGGDTEAFF.